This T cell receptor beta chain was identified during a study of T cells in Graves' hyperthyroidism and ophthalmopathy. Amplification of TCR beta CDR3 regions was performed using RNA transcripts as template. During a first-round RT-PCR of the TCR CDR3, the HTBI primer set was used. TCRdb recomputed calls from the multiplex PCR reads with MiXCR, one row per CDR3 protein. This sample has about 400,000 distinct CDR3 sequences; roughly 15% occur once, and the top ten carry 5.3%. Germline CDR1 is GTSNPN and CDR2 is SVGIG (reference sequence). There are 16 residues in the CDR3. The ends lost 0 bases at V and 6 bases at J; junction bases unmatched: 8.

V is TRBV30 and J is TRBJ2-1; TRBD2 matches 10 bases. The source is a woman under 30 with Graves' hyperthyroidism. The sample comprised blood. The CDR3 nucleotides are TGTGCCTGGAGTGTACCGGCTAGCGGGGGCGGCAATGAGCAGTTCTTC. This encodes CAWSVPASGGGNEQFF.